This TCR beta chain came from a study of graft-versus-host responses after intestinal transplantation (dated by TCRdb to about 2021). Describing the broader study: The transplants that recipients received were multivisceral, liver-intestinal, or isolated intestinal. Every recipient was given anti-thymocyte globulin induction, then maintenance tacrolimus and steroids for about three years. Graft-versus-host and host-versus-graft alloreactive T cell clones were tracked in the graft, circulation and bone marrow after intestinal transplantation using bulk TCR-beta CDR3 sequencing. To identify alloreactive clones, pre-transplant mixed lymphocyte reaction products were sequenced and compared with unstimulated pre-transplant donor and recipient T cells. A cohort of under 30 intestinal transplant recipients, including one retransplant, was enrolled, and a few patients lacking pretransplant specimens were excluded. Donor T cell macrochimerism was defined as a peak of at least 4% donor T cells among recipient peripheral blood mononuclear cells. Instead of going to the commercial service, samples from three later patients were sequenced in-house on an Illumina MiSeq and processed with MiXCR. On the study overall, not on this receptor specifically: High GvH to HvG T cell clonal ratios were observed in the allografts of patients with donor T cell macrochimerism. GvH clones were detected in recipient bone marrow, and some of these GvH clones were observed earlier in ileal mucosa or blood, consistent with an intestinal mucosal origin. The conclusions were limited by the relatively low number and heterogeneity of the intestinal transplant patients. Peak levels of circulating GvH clones were associated with declines in HvG clones early after transplant.

With respect to this clone: Its specific antigen is unknown. No much larger clone exists at a distance of one base, and base qualities are not known.

Blood samples were collected up to 4 times in the first month after transplant and then at least monthly when available. Reading the germline V gene (reference sequence) gives CDR1 SGHNT and CDR2 YYREEE. Including the terminal cysteine and phenylalanine, the CDR3 comprises 13 residues. The sequence is cut down to CDR3 DNA, 39 bases in frame from base 1. Library creation used the immunoSEQ multiplex PCR assay. Adaptive Biotechnologies carried out high-throughput TCR-beta CDR3 sequencing of genomic DNA for most patients. Per the source publication's procedure: TCR sequencing data were retrieved from Adaptive's ImmunoSEQ software for 18 patients, whereas three other patients were processed with MiXCR and VDJtools. CDR3 nucleotide sequences shared between donor and recipient were removed because their origin could not be assigned. Alloreactive clones required at least 2-fold expansion over unstimulated cells and minimum CFSE-low frequency of 0.002% (template counts) or 0.001% (read counts). Mappable clones were those detected in sequenced pre-transplant spleen, lymph node, or MLR CFSE-low populations of the donor or recipient. Cumulative frequency of alloreactive clones was calculated as a percentage of all sequences weighted by copy number. The table comes from immuneACCESS by way of TCRdb, which keeps in-frame sequences with V and J called. Part of the clones is missing from these tables; in studies checked, under half for an unresolved V gene and the rest for unknown reasons. The V and J calls and clone size are taken from that table; D and trimming were inferred from the DNA. For this sample there are more than 50,000 clones; under 95% appear just once. The ten largest clones add up to 5% to 7% of the sample.

The origin of this receptor is a human patient who received an intestinal transplant, so some T cells may come from the graft donor. The V and J segments used are TRBV5-4 and TRBJ2-5; the D gene identity is not certain. Near its end, the DNA agrees better with TRBJ2-7, so the J call may be wrong. The sequencing used PBMCs, collected about 93 weeks after intestinal transplant. CDR3 region: CASSLGSSYEQYF. DNA sequence: TGTGCCAGCAGCTTAGGAAGCTCCTACGAGCAGTACTTC.